A single sample gave rise to the 17 T cell receptor beta chains below, sequenced in a study of blood T cell repertoires in COVID-19. Data came from immunoSEQ multiplex PCR; TCRdb stores just in-frame clones and leaves some out. The sample yields 200,000 to 250,000 clones, 75% to 90% seen once. Sequenced: PBMCs or T cells enriched from blood (not recorded which). Receptors originate from a man in his forties who had recovered from COVID-19.

The chain employs TRBV27 and TRBJ1-2; D unclear. CDR1 is MNHEY, CDR2 SMNVEV, per germline (reference sequence). V lost 5 bases, J lost 8 bases, and 24 bases lay in between. This CDR3 is built from 16 residues. CDR3 in DNA: TGTGCCAGCAGTGTTCGTCCACGGAATGCAAGAGGGGGCTACACCTTC. Encoded protein: CASSVRPRNARGGYTF.

The chain joins TRBV11-2 to TRBJ2-5; D gene unclear. CDR3 length: 15 amino acids. Between the trimmed V and J ends, which lost 3 bases and 2 bases, there was a span of 13 bases. Germline values: CDR1 SGHAT, CDR2 FQNNGV. CDR3 residues: CASSFGQTLQETQYF. CDR3 DNA: TGTGCCAGCAGCTTTGGTCAGACTTTACAAGAGACCCAGTACTTC. The variable domain in full, with the rest retrieved from reference TRBV11-2 and TRBJ2-5, is EAGVAQSPRYKIIEKRQSVAFWCNPISGHATLYWYQQILGQGPKLLIQFQNNGVVDDSQLPKDRFSAERLKGVDSTLKIQPAKLEDSAVYLCASSFGQTLQETQYFGPGTRLLVL.

V is TRBV4-2 and J is TRBJ1-5, with 8 positions matching TRBD1. Trimming took 2 bases from V and 6 from J; bases not matched to a gene: 6. The CDR3 totals 15 residues. Germline V lookup: CDR1 LGHNA, CDR2 YNFKEQ. In nucleotides, the CDR3 is TGTGCCAGCAGCCAATCCCCCAGGGGGCCTCAGCCCCAGCATTTT. Translation gives CASSQSPRGPQPQHF.

The chain links TRBV24-1 to TRBJ2-1; the match to TRBD1 covers 8 bases. CDR1 and CDR2 from the germline V gene are KGHDR and SFDVKD. With V trimmed by 0 bases and J by 8 bases, 5 bases remained unmatched. CDR3 size: 15 residues. CDR3 DNA: TGTGCCACCAGTGATTTGGGACAGGGCGGTGATGAGCAGTTCTTC. It translates to CATSDLGQGGDEQFF.

The V and J genes are TRBV30 and TRBJ1-2, with D hard to call. Germline V lookup: CDR1 GTSNPN, CDR2 SVGIG (reference sequence). V shed 5 bases and J shed 4 bases, with 8 bases lying between them. This CDR3 contains 11 residues. This CDR3 is CAWGRLYGYTF. The CDR3 DNA follows: TGTGCCTGGGGACGTCTCTATGGCTACACCTTC.

This chain connects TRBV7-8 to TRBJ1-5; perhaps TRBD1 as D (5 bases). The CDR3 contains 17 residues. Germline CDR1 SGHVS, CDR2 FQNEAQ. Trimming took off 6 bases at V and 0 bases at J, with 18 bases between the two ends. For the CDR3, the DNA is TGTGCCAGCAGACCAGACAGCGGGAGATATAGCAATCAGCCCCAGCATTTT. This translates into CASRPDSGRYSNQPQHF.

This sequence joins TRBV7-9 and TRBJ1-2, with a tentative D call TRBD1 (6 bases). Per germline, CDR1 SEHNR and CDR2 FQNEAQ (reference sequence). V was clipped by 3 bases and J by 5 bases, with 16 bases between them. The CDR3 totals 15 residues. DNA for the CDR3: TGTGCCAGCAGCTTTGGGACATCACGGTTTTATGGCTACACCTTC. This sequence encodes CASSFGTSRFYGYTF. Full variable domain (missing parts from reference TRBV7-9 and TRBJ1-2): DTGVSQNPRHKITKRGQNVTFRCDPISEHNRLYWYRQTLGQGPEFLTYFQNEAQLEKSRLLSDRFSAERPKGSFSTLEIQRTEQGDSAMYLCASSFGTSRFYGYTFGSGTRLTVV.

V gene TRBV3-1 (or the pseudogene TRBV3-2) combines with J gene TRBJ2-3; tentatively, D is TRBD2 (6 bases). This CDR3 has 13 amino acids. The V gene lost 4 bases and the J gene lost 2 bases, with 7 bases spanning the gap. CDR1 LGHDT and CDR2 YNNKEL come from the germline V gene (reference sequence). The CDR3 loop reads CASSRGNTDTQYF. In DNA form, the CDR3 reads TGTGCCAGCAGCCGCGGGAACACAGATACGCAGTATTTT.

The chain recombines TRBV10-3 with TRBJ1-5; D is possibly TRBD1 (5 bases). From germline, CDR1 is ENHRY and CDR2 SYGVKD. This CDR3 has 15 amino acids. Trimming cost V 0 bases and J 2 bases, with 8 bases left between them. The CDR3 bases are TGTGCCATCAGTGAGTCTTTAGGGGGCAATCAGCCCCAGCATTTT. Protein product: CAISESLGGNQPQHF.

The rearrangement joins TRBV27 to TRBJ1-2; weak D call: TRBD1 (5 bases). Trimming removed 7 bases at V and 7 bases at J, with 34 bases between. CDR1 is MNHEY and CDR2 is SMNVEV in the germline V gene (reference sequence). This CDR3 has 19 residues. CDR3 residues: CASMALPGGNIGFRSGYTF. For the CDR3, the DNA is TGTGCCAGCATGGCCCTCCCCGGGGGAAACATAGGGTTTAGGAGTGGCTACACCTTC.

The CDR3 DNA sequence: TGCGCCAGCAGCCAAGCCGACCACAGGGGAGGCTACGAGCAGTACTTC. Amino acid sequence: CASSQADHRGGYEQYF. The rearrangement joins TRBV4-1 to TRBJ2-7, with D possibly being TRBD1 (7 bases). There are 16 residues in the CDR3. CDR1 is MGHRA, CDR2 YSYEKL, per germline. Trimming stripped 1 base from V and 3 bases from J, with 16 bases between.

V usage is TRBV18 and J usage is TRBJ1-6, with a weak D call TRBD1 (5 bases). The length of the CDR3 is 15 residues. V lost 3 bases and J lost 5, with 11 bases in between. CDR1 KGHSH and CDR2 LQKENI come from the germline V gene. The CDR3 DNA sequence: TGTGCCAGCTCACCCCGACAGTCCGATAATTCACCCCTCCACTTT. Residues: CASSPRQSDNSPLHF.

The chain recombines TRBV5-1 with TRBJ2-1; D is possibly TRBD1 (6 bases). The V end lost 6 bases, the J end lost 1 base, and 11 bases lay between the germline ends. Germline V lookup: CDR1 SGHRS, CDR2 YFSETQ. The CDR3 loop spans 14 amino acids. CDR3 residues: CASTLQGSYNEQFF. The CDR3 DNA is TGCGCCAGCACCCTCCAGGGGTCCTACAATGAGCAGTTCTTC.

This clone was found once. The CDR3 nucleotides are TGTGCCAGCAGCCCTCAGGGGACTAGCGGGGGACTAGCCAAAAACATTCAGTACTTC. Translated, it gives CASSPQGTSGGLAKNIQYF. This sequence joins TRBV11-2 and TRBJ2-4; 14 bases are a match to TRBD2. Trimming removed 5 bases from V and 0 bases from J; junction bases left unmatched: 9. Germline V gives CDR1 SGHAT, CDR2 FQNNGV. This CDR3 is built from 19 residues.

This clone was seen more than once but under ten times. The same CDR3 arises from other DNA sequences in this sample as well. The V and J genes are TRBV2 and TRBJ1-2, with D perhaps TRBD1 (6 bases). Trimming stripped 0 bases from V and 6 bases from J, with 11 bases between. From germline, CDR1 is SNHLY and CDR2 FYNNEI. CDR3 length: 14 residues. Here the CDR3 reads CASSEAGQGNGYTF. The CDR3 nucleotides read TGTGCCAGCAGTGAAGCGGGGCAGGGGAATGGCTACACCTTC.

This chain joins TRBV7-3 and TRBJ2-2, with D possibly matching TRBD2 (6 bases). Per the germline V gene, CDR1 is SGHTA and CDR2 is FQGTGA. This CDR3 is 13 amino acids long. The germline V and J ends were trimmed by 6 bases and 13 bases, with 18 bases remaining between them. This CDR3 is CASSPGLPRSLFF. The CDR3 bases are TGTGCCAGCAGTCCGGGACTCCCAAGGTCGCTGTTTTTT. Combining the CDR3 with reference TRBV7-3 and TRBJ2-2 gives the whole variable domain GAGVSQTPSNKVTEKGKYVELRCDPISGHTALYWYRQSLGQGPEFLIYFQGTGAADDSGLPNDRFFAVRPEGSVSTLKIQRTERGDSAVYLCASSPGLPRSLFFGEGSRLTVL.

This clone has just one count. The rearrangement joins TRBV5-1 to TRBJ1-6; TRBD1 matches at 11 bases. The V and J ends lost 7 bases and 13 bases, in that order; junction bases with no gene match: 13. Germline V CDR1 and CDR2: SGHRS, YFSETQ. The CDR3 runs 15 residues. CDR3 amino acids: CASGQDGTGGRPLHF. The CDR3, as DNA: TGCGCCAGCGGTCAGGACGGGACAGGGGGTAGGCCCCTCCACTTT.